Presented here are 6 T cell receptor beta chains from one specimen sequenced in a study of T cells in localized non-small cell lung cancer. Some clones are missing from TCRdb's copy, which holds only in-frame ones; the method was immunoSEQ multiplex PCR. The table includes around 41,000 clones, 86% detected once. Sequencing was performed on peripheral blood, taken before any cancer treatment. Receptor source: a woman aged 18-50 years with stage III lung adenocarcinoma.

The chain recombines TRBV7-9 with TRBJ1-2; D is unresolved. Between the trimmed V and J ends, which lost 2 bases and 8 bases, there was a span of 18 bases. The CDR3 is made up of 15 amino acids. CDR1 is SEHNR, CDR2 FQNEAQ, per germline (reference sequence). CDR3 DNA: TGTGCCAGCAGCTTAACTGCGGCCAGCGGGTCGGGCTACACCTTC. Protein product: CASSLTAASGSGYTF.

The rearrangement joins TRBV6-5 to TRBJ1-2, with D perhaps matching TRBD1 (6 bases). CDR1 MNHEY and CDR2 SVGAGI come from the germline V gene. The CDR3 runs to 13 residues. Trimming stripped 5 bases from V and 0 bases from J, with 7 bases between. CDR3 in amino acids: CASSQGSNYGYTF. The DNA of the CDR3 is TGTGCCAGCAGTCAGGGGTCTAACTATGGCTACACCTTC.

The gene calls are TRBV7-9 and TRBJ2-1; 9 nucleotides match TRBD1. V shed 5 bases, J shed 5 bases, and the junction held 7 bases outside the gene matches. The germline V gene has CDR1 SEHNR and CDR2 FQNEAQ (reference sequence). The CDR3 has 15 residues. CDR3: CASSPGQGLNNEQFF. CDR3 sequence (DNA): TGTGCCAGCAGCCCAGGACAGGGGTTGAACAATGAGCAGTTCTTC.

V is TRBV11-2 and J is TRBJ1-6; D not resolved. Trimming removed 4 bases from V and 7 bases from J, with 5 bases in between. The V gene's germline CDR1 is SGHAT and CDR2 FQNNGV. The length of the CDR3 is 12 residues. The DNA for the CDR3 is TGTGCCAGCAGCTATACCAATTCACCCCTCCACTTT. This codes for CASSYTNSPLHF.

The rearrangement links TRBV19 to TRBJ2-7; D is ambiguous. The germline CDR1 and CDR2 sequences are LNHDA and SQIVND (reference sequence). This CDR3 has 12 amino acids. Trimming cost V 3 bases and J 6 bases, with 9 bases left between them. This chain's CDR3 is CASSMAFSEQYF. The CDR3 region has the DNA TGTGCCAGTAGTATGGCGTTCAGCGAGCAGTACTTC. Filled out from reference TRBV19 and TRBJ2-7, the complete variable domain reads DGGITQSPKYLFRKEGQNVTLSCEQNLNHDAMYWYRQDPGQGLRLIYYSQIVNDFQKGDIAEGYSVSREKKESFPLTVTSAQKNPTAFYLCASSMAFSEQYFGPGTRLTVT.

The chain couples TRBV5-1 to TRBJ2-5, with 12 nucleotides matching TRBD1. V was pared by 0 bases and J by 2 bases, with 2 bases of the junction left unmatched. This CDR3 is 16 amino acids long. Germline loops: CDR1 SGHRS, CDR2 YFSETQ. CDR3 residues: CASSLGGQGAQETQYF. In DNA, the CDR3 is TGCGCCAGCAGCTTGGGGGGACAGGGGGCACAAGAGACCCAGTACTTC.